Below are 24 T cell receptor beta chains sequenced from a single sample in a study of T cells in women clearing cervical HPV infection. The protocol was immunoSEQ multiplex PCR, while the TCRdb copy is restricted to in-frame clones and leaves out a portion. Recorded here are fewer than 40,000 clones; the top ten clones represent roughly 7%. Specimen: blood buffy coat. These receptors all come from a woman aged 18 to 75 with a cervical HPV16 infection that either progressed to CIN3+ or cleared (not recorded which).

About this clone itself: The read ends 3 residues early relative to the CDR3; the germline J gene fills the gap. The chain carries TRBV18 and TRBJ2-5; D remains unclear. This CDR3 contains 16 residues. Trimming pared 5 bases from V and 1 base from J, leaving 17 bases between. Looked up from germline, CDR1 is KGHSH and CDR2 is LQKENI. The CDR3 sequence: CASSSQTVTIQETQYF. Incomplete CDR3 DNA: TGTGCCAGCTCATCGCAAACAGTGACCATCCAAGAGACC.

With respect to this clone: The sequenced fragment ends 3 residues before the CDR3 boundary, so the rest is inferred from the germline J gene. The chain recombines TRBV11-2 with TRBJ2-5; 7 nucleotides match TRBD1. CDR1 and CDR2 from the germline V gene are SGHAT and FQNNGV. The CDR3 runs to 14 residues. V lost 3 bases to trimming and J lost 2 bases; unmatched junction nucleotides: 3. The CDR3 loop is CASSFRDRQETQYF. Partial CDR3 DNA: TGTGCCAGCAGCTTCCGGGACAGACAAGAGACC.

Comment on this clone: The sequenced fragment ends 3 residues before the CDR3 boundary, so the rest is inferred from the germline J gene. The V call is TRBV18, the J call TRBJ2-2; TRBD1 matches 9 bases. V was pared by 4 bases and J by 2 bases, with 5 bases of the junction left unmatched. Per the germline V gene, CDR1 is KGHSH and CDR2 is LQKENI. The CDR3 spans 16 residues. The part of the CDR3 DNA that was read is TGTGCCAGCTCACTAACAGGGGGCTATAACACCGGGGAG. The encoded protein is CASSLTGGYNTGE. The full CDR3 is CASSLTGGYNTGELFF.

The CDR3 spells CAWSRGGETQYF. CDR3 bases read: TGTGCCTGGAGTCGGGGTGGGGAGACG. The chain links TRBV30 to TRBJ2-3, with D tentatively TRBD2 (5 bases). The read halts 3 residues ahead of the CDR3 end, with the missing end drawn from the germline J gene. In germline, CDR1 is GTSNPN, CDR2 SVGIG (reference sequence). This CDR3 is built from 12 residues. Supplemented by reference TRBV30 and TRBJ2-3, the full variable domain reads SQTIHQWPATLVQPVGSPLSLECTVEGTSNPNLYWYRQAAGRGLQLLFYSVGIGQISSEVPQNLSASRPQDRQFILSSKKLLLSDSGFYLCAWSRGGETQYFGPGTRLTVL.

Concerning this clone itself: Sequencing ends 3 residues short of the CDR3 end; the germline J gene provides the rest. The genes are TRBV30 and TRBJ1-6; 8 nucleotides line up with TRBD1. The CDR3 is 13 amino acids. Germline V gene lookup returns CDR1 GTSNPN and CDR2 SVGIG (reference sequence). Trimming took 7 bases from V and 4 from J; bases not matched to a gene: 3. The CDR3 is CALDRAYNSPLHF. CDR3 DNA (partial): TGTGCCTTGGACAGGGCTTATAATTCACCC.

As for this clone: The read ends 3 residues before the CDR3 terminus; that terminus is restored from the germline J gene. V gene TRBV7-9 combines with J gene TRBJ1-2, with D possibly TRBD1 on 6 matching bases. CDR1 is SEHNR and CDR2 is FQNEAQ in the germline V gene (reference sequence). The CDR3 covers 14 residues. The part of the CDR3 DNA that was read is TGTGCCAGCAGCTTCTCAACAATTCCGACAGGA. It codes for CASSFSTIPTG. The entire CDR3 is CASSFSTIPTGYTF.

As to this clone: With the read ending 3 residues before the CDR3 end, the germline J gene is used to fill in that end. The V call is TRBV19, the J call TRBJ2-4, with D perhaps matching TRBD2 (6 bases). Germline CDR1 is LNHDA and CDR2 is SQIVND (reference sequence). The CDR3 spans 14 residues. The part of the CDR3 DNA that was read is TGTGCCAGTACGGCAGGTCCCACAATCGGGGGT. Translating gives CASTAGPTIGG. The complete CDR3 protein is CASTAGPTIGGQYF. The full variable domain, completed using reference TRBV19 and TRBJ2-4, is DGGITQSPKYLFRKEGQNVTLSCEQNLNHDAMYWYRQDPGQGLRLIYYSQIVNDFQKGDIAEGYSVSREKKESFPLTVTSAQKNPTAFYLCASTAGPTIGGQYFGAGTRLSVL.

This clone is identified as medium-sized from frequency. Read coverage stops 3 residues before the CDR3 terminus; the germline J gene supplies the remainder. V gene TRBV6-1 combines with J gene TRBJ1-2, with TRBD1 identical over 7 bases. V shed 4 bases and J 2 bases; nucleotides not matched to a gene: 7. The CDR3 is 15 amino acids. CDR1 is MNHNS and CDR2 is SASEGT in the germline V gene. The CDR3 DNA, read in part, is TGTGCCAGCAGTGGATACAGGGGTGGGAACTATGGC. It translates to CASSGYRGGNYG. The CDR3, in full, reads CASSGYRGGNYGYTF.

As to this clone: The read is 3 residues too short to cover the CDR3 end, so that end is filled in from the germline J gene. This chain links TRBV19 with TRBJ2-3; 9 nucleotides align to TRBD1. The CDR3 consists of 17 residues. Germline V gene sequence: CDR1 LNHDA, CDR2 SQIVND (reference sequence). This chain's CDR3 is CASSLDRGAGWGETQYF. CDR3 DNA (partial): TGTGCCAGTAGCCTGGACAGGGGCGCCGGCTGGGGAGAGACG.

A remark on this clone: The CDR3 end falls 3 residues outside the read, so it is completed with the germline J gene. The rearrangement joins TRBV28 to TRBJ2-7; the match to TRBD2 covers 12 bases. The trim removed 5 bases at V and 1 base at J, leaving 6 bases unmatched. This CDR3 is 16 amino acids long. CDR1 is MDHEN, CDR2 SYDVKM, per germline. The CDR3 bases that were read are TGTGCCAGCAGTACCCCAGGACTAGCGGGATCCTACGAG. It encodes CASSTPGLAGSYE. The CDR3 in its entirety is CASSTPGLAGSYEQYF.

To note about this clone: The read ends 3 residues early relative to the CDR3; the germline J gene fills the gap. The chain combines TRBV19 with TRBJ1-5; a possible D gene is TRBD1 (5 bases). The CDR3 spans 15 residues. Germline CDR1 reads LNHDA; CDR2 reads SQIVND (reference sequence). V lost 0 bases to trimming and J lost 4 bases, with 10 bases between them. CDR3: CASSIDRALNQPQHF. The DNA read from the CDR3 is TGTGCCAGTAGTATAGACAGGGCTCTTAATCAGCCC. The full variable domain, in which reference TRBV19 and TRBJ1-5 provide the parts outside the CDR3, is DGGITQSPKYLFRKEGQNVTLSCEQNLNHDAMYWYRQDPGQGLRLIYYSQIVNDFQKGDIAEGYSVSREKKESFPLTVTSAQKNPTAFYLCASSIDRALNQPQHFGDGTRLSIL.

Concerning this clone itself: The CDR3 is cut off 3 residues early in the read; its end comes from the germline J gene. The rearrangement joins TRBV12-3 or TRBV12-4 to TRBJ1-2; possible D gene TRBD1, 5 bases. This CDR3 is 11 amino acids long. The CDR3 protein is CASSLGTGYTF. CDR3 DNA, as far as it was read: TGTGCCAGCAGTTTAGGGACAGGC.

CDR3 DNA, as far as it was read: TGTGCCAGCAGCTTAGTGGTCAGGCACAATGAG. Translated: CASSLVVRHNE. Given in full, the CDR3 is CASSLVVRHNEQFF. V usage is TRBV7-9 and J usage is TRBJ2-1; D unresolved. The read terminates 3 residues ahead of where the CDR3 ends, so the germline J gene completes it. Per the germline V gene, CDR1 is SEHNR and CDR2 is FQNEAQ (reference sequence). Between the trimmed V and J ends, which lost 1 base and 5 bases, there was a span of 9 bases. This CDR3 spans 14 amino acids. Using reference TRBV7-9 and TRBJ2-1 for the parts outside the CDR3, the full variable domain is DTGVSQNPRHKITKRGQNVTFRCDPISEHNRLYWYRQTLGQGPEFLTYFQNEAQLEKSRLLSDRFSAERPKGSFSTLEIQRTEQGDSAMYLCASSLVVRHNEQFFGPGTRLTVL.

The CDR3 loop is CSVRQVQETQYF. The sequenced part of the CDR3 DNA is TGCAGCGTTCGACAGGTACAAGAGACG. The chain links TRBV29-1 to TRBJ2-3; D perhaps matches TRBD1 (6 bases). The read ends 3 residues early relative to the CDR3; the germline J gene fills the gap. Germline V gene lookup returns CDR1 SQVTM and CDR2 ANQGSEA. This CDR3 has 12 residues.

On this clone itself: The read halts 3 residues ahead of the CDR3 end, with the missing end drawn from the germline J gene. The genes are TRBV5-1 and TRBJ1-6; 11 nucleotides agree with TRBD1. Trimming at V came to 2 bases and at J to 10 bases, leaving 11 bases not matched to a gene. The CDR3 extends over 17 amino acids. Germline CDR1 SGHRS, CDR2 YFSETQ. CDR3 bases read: TGCGCCAGCAGCTTAACCCCAGGACAGGGGGCGGGCTCACCC. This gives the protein CASSLTPGQGAGSP. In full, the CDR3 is CASSLTPGQGAGSPLHF.

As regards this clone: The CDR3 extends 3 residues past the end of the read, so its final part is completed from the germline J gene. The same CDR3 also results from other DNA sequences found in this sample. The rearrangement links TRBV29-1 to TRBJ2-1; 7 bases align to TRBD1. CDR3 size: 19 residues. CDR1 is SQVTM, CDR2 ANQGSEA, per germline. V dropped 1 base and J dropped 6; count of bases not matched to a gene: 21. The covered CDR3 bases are TGCAGCGTTGAAGGGGAACGTTACAGGGGTTCAGCCTTTGTCAATGAG. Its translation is CSVEGERYRGSAFVNE. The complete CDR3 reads CSVEGERYRGSAFVNEQFF.

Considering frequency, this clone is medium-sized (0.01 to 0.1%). The CDR3 reads CASSVAGSQETQYF. The DNA read from the CDR3 is TGTGCCAGCAGCGTGGCAGGGTCCCAAGAGACC. The rearrangement joins TRBV9 to TRBJ2-5, with D perhaps TRBD1 (5 bases). Read coverage stops 3 residues before the CDR3 terminus; the germline J gene supplies the remainder. This CDR3 contains 14 residues. CDR1 SGDLS and CDR2 YYNGEE come from the germline V gene. Trimming removed 2 bases from V and 1 base from J, with 9 bases in between.

Partial CDR3 DNA: TGTGCCAGCAGCCGCCAGCCGGGACTAGCGAGAGTCACAGATACG. This translates into CASSRQPGLARVTDT. The CDR3, in full, reads CASSRQPGLARVTDTQYF. The V and J genes are TRBV7-6 and TRBJ2-3; 10 bases line up with TRBD2. The CDR3 extends 3 residues past the end of the read, so its final part is completed from the germline J gene. Germline CDR1 reads SGHVS; CDR2 reads FNYEAQ. The CDR3 covers 18 residues. V dropped 5 bases and J dropped 2; count of bases not matched to a gene: 13.

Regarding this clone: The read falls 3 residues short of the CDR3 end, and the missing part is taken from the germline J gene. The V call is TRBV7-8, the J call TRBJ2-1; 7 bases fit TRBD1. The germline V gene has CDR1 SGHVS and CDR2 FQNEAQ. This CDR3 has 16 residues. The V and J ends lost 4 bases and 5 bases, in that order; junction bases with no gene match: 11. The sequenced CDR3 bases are TGTGCCAGCAGCTCGCCCTTGACCGGGACAGACAATGAG. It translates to CASSSPLTGTDNE. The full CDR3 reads CASSSPLTGTDNEQFF.

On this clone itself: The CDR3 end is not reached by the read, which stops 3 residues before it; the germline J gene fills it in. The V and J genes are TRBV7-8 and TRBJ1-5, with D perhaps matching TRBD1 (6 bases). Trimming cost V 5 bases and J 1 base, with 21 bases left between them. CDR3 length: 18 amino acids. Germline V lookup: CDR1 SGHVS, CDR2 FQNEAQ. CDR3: CASSRSGGRGLSNQPQHF. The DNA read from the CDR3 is TGTGCCAGCAGCAGGTCGGGGGGGCGCGGGTTGAGCAATCAGCCC.

The part of the CDR3 DNA that was read is TGCGCCAGCAGCCCTGGACAGGGTCGGGGC. Encoded protein: CASSPGQGRG. The whole CDR3 protein is CASSPGQGRGYTF. The J gene is TRBJ1-2, the V gene TRBV5-1; 8 bases match TRBD1. Coverage ceases 3 residues before the CDR3 finishes, and the germline J gene fills in the end. CDR3 length: 13 residues. Per germline, CDR1 SGHRS and CDR2 YFSETQ. Together with reference TRBV5-1 and TRBJ1-2, the CDR3 gives the full variable domain: KAGVTQTPRYLIKTRGQQVTLSCSPISGHRSVSWYQQTPGQGLQFLFEYFSETQRNKGNFPGRFSGRQFSNSRSEMNVSTLELGDSALYLCASSPGQGRGYTFGSGTRLTVV.

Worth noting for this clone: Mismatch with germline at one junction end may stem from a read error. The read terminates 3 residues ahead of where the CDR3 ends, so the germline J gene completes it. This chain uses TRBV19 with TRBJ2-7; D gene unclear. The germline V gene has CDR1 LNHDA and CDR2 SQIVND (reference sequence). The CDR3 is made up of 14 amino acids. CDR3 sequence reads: CARSIALNSYEQYF. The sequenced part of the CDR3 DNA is TGTGCCCGTAGTATTGCGCTGAATTCCTACGAG. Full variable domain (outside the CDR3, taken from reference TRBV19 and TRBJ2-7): DGGITQSPKYLFRKEGQNVTLSCEQNLNHDAMYWYRQDPGQGLRLIYYSQIVNDFQKGDIAEGYSVSREKKESFPLTVTSAQKNPTAFYLCARSIALNSYEQYFGPGTRLTVT.

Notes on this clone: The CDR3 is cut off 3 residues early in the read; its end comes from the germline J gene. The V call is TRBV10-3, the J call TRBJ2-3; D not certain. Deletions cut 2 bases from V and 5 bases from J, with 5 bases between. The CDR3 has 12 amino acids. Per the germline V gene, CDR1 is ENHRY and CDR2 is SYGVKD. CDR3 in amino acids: CAISEGQDTQYF. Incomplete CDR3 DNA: TGTGCCATCAGTGAGGGGCAAGATACG.

The CDR3 region is CSATIPRPNRGNYEQYF. The CDR3 bases that were read are TGCAGTGCTACCATACCCAGACCGAACAGGGGCAACTACGAG. This rearrangement joins TRBV20-1 to TRBJ2-7, with 7 bases aligning to TRBD1. From the germline J gene comes the end of the CDR3, since the read stops 3 residues before it. The CDR3 has 17 amino acids. The V gene end was trimmed by 4 bases and the J gene end by 3 bases; junction bases not matched to a gene: 18. Germline assignment: CDR1 DFQATT and CDR2 SNEGSKA (reference sequence).